Each of the 17 T cell receptor beta chains below was sequenced from the same sample in a study of long-term antiretroviral therapy in people with HIV. Version v3.0 of the immunoSEQ assay ran at survey level. Clones were read by immunoSEQ multiplex PCR, and TCRdb kept only the in-frame ones, dropping some. This table holds tens of thousands of clones, 95% to 97% found once. Sample: unsorted PBMCs, taken 6.5 to 6.9 years after starting antiretroviral therapy. Receptors were obtained from a man under 40 with HIV.

This chain uses TRBV27 with TRBJ2-1; D assignment may be TRBD1 or TRBD2 (6 bases each). The CDR3 extends over 15 amino acids. V shed 5 bases and J shed 8 bases, with 19 bases lying between them. Germline V gene data show CDR1 as MNHEY and CDR2 as SMNVEV (reference sequence). The CDR3, as DNA: TGTGCCAGCAGTGGGGGGCCCAAAAGTCCCTATGAGCAGTTCTTC. It yields the protein CASSGGPKSPYEQFF.

The J gene is TRBJ2-7, the V gene TRBV7-9, with D perhaps matching TRBD1 (6 bases). Germline assignment: CDR1 SEHNR and CDR2 FQNEAQ (reference sequence). Between the trimmed V and J ends, which lost 1 base and 2 bases, there was a span of 12 bases. This CDR3 is built from 15 residues. The DNA for the CDR3 is TGTGCCAGCAGCTTAGACAGGGACCCTACCTACGAGCAGTACTTC. Amino acid sequence: CASSLDRDPTYEQYF.

The CDR3 nucleotides are TGCAGCGCCGCAGAGGGGTACACCGGGGAGCTGTTTTTT. This codes for CSAAEGYTGELFF. The V call is TRBV29-1, the J call TRBJ2-2; the D gene could be TRBD1 or TRBD2 (5 bases each). There are 13 residues in the CDR3. The V and J ends lost 7 bases and 3 bases respectively, with 12 bases between them. The V gene's germline CDR1 is SQVTM and CDR2 ANQGSEA.

V and J are TRBV5-6 and TRBJ2-7; D gene uncertain. The CDR3 has 11 amino acids. Trimming shortened V by 0 bases and J by 6 bases, and 4 bases separated the two germline ends. Germline V CDR1 and CDR2: SGHDT, YYEEEE. The CDR3 loop reads CASSLGTEQYF. The CDR3 nucleotides are TGTGCCAGCAGCTTGGGGACCGAGCAGTACTTC.

This sequence joins TRBV2 and TRBJ1-2; perhaps TRBD1 as D (6 bases). CDR3 length: 15 amino acids. Trimming pared 4 bases from V and 7 bases from J, leaving 19 bases between. The germline CDR1 and CDR2 sequences are SNHLY and FYNNEI. The CDR3 is CASSAIPGGPLGYTF. DNA for the CDR3: TGTGCCAGCAGTGCCATCCCCGGGGGCCCCCTTGGCTACACCTTC.

The chain has TRBV29-1 and TRBJ2-7; no clear D. The ends were cut back, 4 bases at V and 0 bases at J, with 7 bases in the middle. This CDR3 spans 12 amino acids. Germline values: CDR1 SQVTM, CDR2 ANQGSEA. The CDR3 DNA reads as TGCAGCGTTGGACCGACCTCCTACGAGCAGTACTTC. Translation gives CSVGPTSYEQYF.

The chain joins TRBV19 to TRBJ2-2; a weak D match, TRBD2 (7 bases). Germline V gene sequence: CDR1 LNHDA, CDR2 SQIVND (reference sequence). This CDR3 spans 13 amino acids. Trimming shortened V by 6 bases and J by 8 bases, and 13 bases separated the two germline ends. The CDR3 DNA follows: TGTGCCAGTAGACTAGGGGGGGGAGGGGAGCTGTTTTTT. Translation gives CASRLGGGGELFF.

This clone was detected once. The chain couples TRBV2 to TRBJ2-2, with a possible D match to TRBD2 (6 bases). Per the germline V gene, CDR1 is SNHLY and CDR2 is FYNNEI. V lost 4 bases and J lost 0, with 9 bases in between. The length of the CDR3 is 15 residues. The CDR3 sequence is CASSGEVANTGELFF. In nucleotides, the CDR3 is TGTGCCAGCAGTGGGGAGGTCGCGAACACCGGGGAGCTGTTTTTT.

The CDR3 nucleotides read TGTGCCAGCAGCTTAGGGAGACAGGGGGTAAATTATGGCTACACCTTC. The encoded protein is CASSLGRQGVNYGYTF. The rearrangement joins TRBV7-8 to TRBJ1-2; the match to TRBD1 covers 9 bases. V gave up 1 base and J gave up 5 bases; unmatched junction bases: 8. From germline, CDR1 is SGHVS and CDR2 FQNEAQ. This CDR3 has 16 residues.

The gene calls are TRBV11-3 and TRBJ2-3; D may be TRBD2 (6 bases). Germline CDR1 and CDR2: SGHNT and YENEEA. The CDR3 length is 15 residues. Trimming removed 1 base at V and 0 bases at J, with 8 bases between. CDR3 loop: CASSLGTTSTDTQYF. The CDR3 DNA follows: TGTGCCAGCAGCTTAGGGACTACCAGCACAGATACGCAGTATTTT.

CDR3 nucleotide sequence: TGTGCCAGCAGCTTGGCGGGTAGCTCCTACGAGCAGTACTTC. It encodes CASSLAGSSYEQYF. The rearrangement links TRBV5-4 to TRBJ2-7; D remains unclear. Germline V gene data show CDR1 as SGHNT and CDR2 as YYREEE (reference sequence). Trimming removed 0 bases from V and 0 bases from J, with 7 bases in between. The CDR3 is 14 residues long.

The rearrangement links TRBV27 to TRBJ1-2, with unresolved D. With 6 bases removed from V and 1 base from J, the gap between germline ends came to 6 bases. The CDR3 totals 12 residues. In germline, CDR1 is MNHEY, CDR2 SMNVEV (reference sequence). The CDR3 is CASSTDNYGYTF. CDR3 DNA sequence: TGTGCCAGCAGCACGGATAACTATGGCTACACCTTC.

The V and J genes are TRBV14 and TRBJ2-7; D call uncertain. The ends were cut back, 0 bases at V and 4 bases at J, with 7 bases in the middle. The CDR3 contains 13 residues. CDR1 is SGHDN and CDR2 is FVKESK in the germline V gene. CDR3 coding DNA: TGTGCCAGCAGCCAAGAAAACCATTACGAGCAGTACTTC. This encodes CASSQENHYEQYF.

The rearrangement joins TRBV6-5 to TRBJ1-2, with unresolved D. This CDR3 has 14 amino acids. Trimming removed 0 bases at V and 4 bases at J, with 9 bases between. Germline CDR1 reads MNHEY; CDR2 reads SVGAGI. The CDR3 DNA is TGTGCCAGCAGTTACTCAGGCAGCATCTATGGCTACACCTTC. Its protein is CASSYSGSIYGYTF.

The chain has TRBV7-2 and TRBJ2-7, with 7 bases aligning to TRBD2. Germline CDR1 reads SGHTA; CDR2 reads FQGNSA. CDR3 length: 14 amino acids. The ends lost 6 bases at V and 0 bases at J; junction bases unmatched: 5. The CDR3 loop reads CASRLGGDSYEQYF. The CDR3 DNA reads as TGTGCCAGCAGGCTGGGGGGGGACTCCTACGAGCAGTACTTC.

Comments on this clone: Distinct nucleotide sequences in the sample also encode this CDR3. This sequence joins TRBV6-5 and TRBJ2-2; possibly TRBD2 for D (5 bases). This CDR3 is built from 14 residues. CDR1 is MNHEY, CDR2 SVGAGI, per germline. Trimming cost V 4 bases and J 2 bases, with 8 bases left between them. Here the CDR3 reads CASSFAGNTGELFF. The CDR3 DNA sequence: TGTGCCAGCAGTTTCGCGGGCAACACCGGGGAGCTGTTTTTT.

The V and J genes are TRBV28 and TRBJ1-1; tentative D call: TRBD1 (5 bases). This CDR3 has 14 amino acids. Germline CDR1 reads MDHEN; CDR2 reads SYDVKM. The V end was cut by 3 bases, the J end by 6 bases, with 14 bases between. The CDR3 DNA follows: TGTGCCAGCAGTTTGTCAGGGACGGGGTCTGAAGCTTTCTTT. The encoded protein is CASSLSGTGSEAFF.